This T cell receptor beta chain originates from a study of early stage breast cancer tumors (dated by TCRdb to between 2016 and 2019). Concerning the study at large: Of the 15 to 20 invasive breast tumors, twelve were found to be estrogen receptor-positive, progesterone receptor-positive and HER2-negative. A read coverage of roughly 10-fold per sample was achieved on average. Of the approximately twelve ER+/PR+/HER2- tumors, eight were classified as invasive ductal carcinomas and four as invasive lobular carcinomas. A total of around 2.7 million templates, representing about 1.1 million unique clonotypes, were detected across all samples.

Results the study describes overall, beyond this receptor: Repertoires from blood resembled normal breast more closely than tumor, and using blood as a reference for each tissue separated tumor from normal in 14 of 16 patients. Sequencing bulk genomic DNA from unsorted cells could not capture chain pairing or functional markers like CD4, CD8 and FOXP3. Because the cohort was small, analysis by tumor subtype was not possible. Compared with adjacent normal breast tissue, tumors had approximately 2.5-fold higher T cell density and higher clonality. Enriched TCRB sequences shared across patients were found to be mostly commonly generated sequences that were unlikely to play an important role in the tumor microenvironment.

Two independent genomic DNA replicates were amplified for each sample, with around 0.5 ug used for blood and approximately 1.5 ug for tumor or normal breast. TCRB sequencing of genomic DNA was carried out with the ImmunoSeq Intro kit according to the manufacturer's instructions. The multiplex PCR ran for about 31 cycles using proprietary primers and spike-in control sequences for absolute quantification. Single-end 150-bp reads were used to sequence an 87-bp fragment spanning the CDR3 plus the flanking V and J genes. Each lane of an Illumina MiSeq running version 3.0 chemistry carried seven multiplexed samples, with two replicates apiece. The source study handled its data this way. The vendor's proprietary pipeline processed the raw data and merged both replicates into a single result for each sample. Productive rearrangements sharing the V-gene family, CDR3 amino acid sequence and J-gene segment were defined as clonotypes. To compute clonality, the normalized Shannon entropy (Pielou evenness) of TCRB abundances was subtracted from 1. To estimate T cell density, the total number of templates was divided by the number of input cells, which was inferred from the amount of DNA input. Recon was used with default parameters to estimate total repertoire diversity and clonality. A clonotype was considered tumor-enriched if its abundance in tumor exceeded 0.1% and was at least 32-fold higher than its abundance in normal breast. TCRdb obtained this table from immuneACCESS and retained in-frame rearrangements with V and J assigned. These tables miss some clones; where compared with another copy, unresolved V genes account for less than half of the shortfall, and the remainder is unexplained. V and J calls and clone size are as listed in that table; D and trimming were resolved from the DNA. Present in this sample are approximately 11,000 clones, more than 60% of which were seen just once. Jointly, the top ten make up roughly 13% of the sample.

Between the V and J ends, shortened by 4 bases and 3 bases respectively, the junction contains 13 bases. From a lookup of the germline V gene, CDR1 and CDR2 are SNHLY and FYNNEI. The cysteine opens and the phenylalanine closes a CDR3 of 15 amino acids. CDR3 DNA only is kept here, 45 bases in frame from base 1. Concerning this clone itself: Which antigen it targets is not known. Nothing much larger sits one base from this clone, and base qualities are not available.

Dicing about 17-55 mg of tumor tissue typically gave a DNA yield of more than 3 ug. The study profiled bulk TCR beta-chain repertoires in matched peripheral blood, tumor and adjacent normal breast tissue taken from approximately 16 patients with early-stage breast cancer. After resection, visually identified tumor tissue was excised and placed in prechilled RNAlater. A TissueLyser II was used to homogenize diced tumor tissue (about 19-50 mg) in RLTplus buffer containing beta-mercaptoethanol and antifoaming agent. Genomic DNA was extracted with the Qiagen AllPrep DNA/RNA Mini kit. This TCR was recovered from a person aged 70 to 80 with breast cancer. The sample taken for sequencing was breast tumor tissue. The sequence joins TRBV2 to TRBJ2-1; perhaps TRBD2 is the D gene, with 6 bases matching. The CDR3 in this case is CASSVEGGSYNEQFF. The DNA sequence reads TGTGCCAGCAGTGTGGAGGGAGGCAGCTACAATGAGCAGTTCTTC. Extended through the reference TRBV2 and TRBJ2-1 proteins, this CDR3 yields the full variable domain: EPEVTQTPSHQVTQMGQEVILRCVPISNHLYFYWYRQILGQKVEFLVSFYNNEISEKSEIFDDQFSVERPDGSNFTLKIRSTKLEDSAMYFCASSVEGGSYNEQFFGPGTRLTVL.